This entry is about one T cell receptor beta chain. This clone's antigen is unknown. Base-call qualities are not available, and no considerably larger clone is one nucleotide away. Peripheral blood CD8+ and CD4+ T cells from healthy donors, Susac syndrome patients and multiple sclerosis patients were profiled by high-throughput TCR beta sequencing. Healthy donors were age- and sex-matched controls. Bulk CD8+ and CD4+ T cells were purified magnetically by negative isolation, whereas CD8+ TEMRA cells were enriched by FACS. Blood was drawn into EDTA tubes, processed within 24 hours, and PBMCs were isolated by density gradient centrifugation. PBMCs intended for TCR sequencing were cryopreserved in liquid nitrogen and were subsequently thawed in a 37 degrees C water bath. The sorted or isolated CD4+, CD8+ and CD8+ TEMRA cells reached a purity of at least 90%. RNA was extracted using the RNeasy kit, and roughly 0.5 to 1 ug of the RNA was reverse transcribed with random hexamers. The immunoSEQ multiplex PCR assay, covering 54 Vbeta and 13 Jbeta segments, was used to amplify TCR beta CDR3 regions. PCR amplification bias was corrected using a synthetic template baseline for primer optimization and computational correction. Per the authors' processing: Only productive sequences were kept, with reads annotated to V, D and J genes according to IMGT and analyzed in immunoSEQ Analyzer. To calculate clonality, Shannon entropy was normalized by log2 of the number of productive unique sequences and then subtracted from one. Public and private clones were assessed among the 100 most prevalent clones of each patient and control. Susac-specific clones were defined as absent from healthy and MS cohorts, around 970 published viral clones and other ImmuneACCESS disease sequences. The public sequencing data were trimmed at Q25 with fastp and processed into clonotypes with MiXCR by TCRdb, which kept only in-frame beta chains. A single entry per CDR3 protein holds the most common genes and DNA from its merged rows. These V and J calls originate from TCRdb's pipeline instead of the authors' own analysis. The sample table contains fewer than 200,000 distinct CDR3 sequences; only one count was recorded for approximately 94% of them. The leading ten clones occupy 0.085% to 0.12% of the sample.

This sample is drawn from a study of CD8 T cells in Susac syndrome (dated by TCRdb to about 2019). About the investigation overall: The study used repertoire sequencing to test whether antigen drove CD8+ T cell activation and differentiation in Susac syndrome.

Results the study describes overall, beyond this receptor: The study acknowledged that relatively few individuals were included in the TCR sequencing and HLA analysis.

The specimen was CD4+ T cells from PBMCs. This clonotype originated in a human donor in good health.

In nucleotides, the sequence is TGTGCCAGCAGCCCCCTAGGGGGCTATGGCTACACCTTC. This yields the protein CASSPLGGYGYTF. The chain links TRBV3-1 with TRBJ1-2; a tentative D call is TRBD1 (6 bases match). Taken from the germline V gene (reference sequence), the CDR1 and CDR2 loops are LGHDT and YNNKEL. V is shortened by 4 bases, J by 4 bases, and the region joining them spans 10 bases. From the cysteine up to the phenylalanine, the CDR3 has a length of 13 residues. Left in the record is the CDR3 DNA by itself, 39 bases read in frame from the first base.